The 30 T cell receptor beta chains in this list originate from one sample, sequenced in a study of blood T cell repertoires in COVID-19. Sequenced by immunoSEQ multiplex PCR; TCRdb stores in-frame clones only, minus some. The data show tens of thousands of clones, roughly 83% seen once. Sequencing was performed on peripheral blood. These receptors all come from a man younger than 45 with COVID-19, enrolled during active disease.

The chain couples TRBV3-1 (or the pseudogene TRBV3-2) to TRBJ1-2; D gene unclear. The CDR3 is 16 amino acids. V lost 0 bases and J 6 bases, leaving 17 bases between the germline ends. Germline V gives CDR1 LGHDT, CDR2 YNNKEL (reference sequence). The CDR3 reads CASSQEPEWSVHGYTF. Written as DNA, the CDR3 is TGTGCCAGCAGCCAAGAGCCTGAGTGGAGTGTCCATGGCTACACCTTC.

This chain joins TRBV29-1 and TRBJ2-5; tentative D call: TRBD2 (6 bases). Trimming removed 4 bases from V and 2 bases from J, with 14 bases in between. The CDR3 spans 14 residues. Germline values: CDR1 SQVTM, CDR2 ANQGSEA. Here the CDR3 reads CSVARPGGQETQYF. In DNA form, the CDR3 reads TGCAGCGTTGCTCGCCCCGGGGGACAAGAGACCCAGTACTTC.

Here the CDR3 DNA reads TGTGCCAGCTCACCATACCAGGGTTTGGAGACCCAGTACTTC. Its protein product is CASSPYQGLETQYF. The chain has TRBV18 and TRBJ2-5; possible D gene TRBD1, 5 bases. The CDR3 totals 14 residues. V lost 2 bases and J 5 bases, leaving 12 bases between the germline ends. Per germline, CDR1 KGHSH and CDR2 LQKENI.

The chain employs TRBV19 and TRBJ1-2, with no clear D. The germline V gene has CDR1 LNHDA and CDR2 SQIVND (reference sequence). V was trimmed by 5 bases and J by 8 bases, leaving 12 bases between them. CDR3 length equals 12 residues. This CDR3 reads CASSASSRGYTF. The CDR3 DNA follows: TGTGCCAGTAGTGCTTCGTCGAGGGGCTACACCTTC.

This clone is termed medium-sized. The V call is TRBV30, the J call TRBJ1-2; 10 bases are a match to TRBD1. CDR3 length: 15 residues. V dropped 2 bases and J dropped 4; count of bases not matched to a gene: 7. Germline V gene data show CDR1 as GTSNPN and CDR2 as SVGIG (reference sequence). The CDR3 is CAWSLGTGVTYGYTF. For the CDR3, the DNA is TGTGCCTGGAGTCTCGGGACAGGGGTTACCTATGGCTACACCTTC.

V is TRBV7-9 and J is TRBJ1-2; 8 nucleotides line up with TRBD1. Germline lookup yields CDR1 SEHNR and CDR2 FQNEAQ (reference sequence). This CDR3 has 14 amino acids. The ends lost 5 bases at V and 4 bases at J; junction bases unmatched: 6. The CDR3 sequence: CASSTDRAVYGYTF. For the CDR3, the DNA is TGTGCCAGCAGCACGGACAGGGCAGTCTATGGCTACACCTTC.

This sequence joins TRBV27 and TRBJ2-3; TRBD2 is a possible D gene (6 bases). The germline V gene encodes CDR1 MNHEY and CDR2 SMNVEV (reference sequence). V was trimmed by 8 bases and J by 2 bases, leaving 17 bases between them. The CDR3 contains 15 residues. The CDR3 sequence: CASLSLGGSTDTQYF. The CDR3 nucleotides are TGTGCCAGCCTTAGTTTGGGGGGTTCCACAGATACGCAGTATTTT.

DNA for the CDR3: TGTGCCAGCAGAACAGACCCAACTAATGAAAAACTGTTTTTT. The encoded protein is CASRTDPTNEKLFF. J is TRBJ1-4 and V is TRBV28; D not resolved. This CDR3 spans 14 amino acids. Per germline, CDR1 MDHEN and CDR2 SYDVKM. Deletions cut 6 bases from V and 0 bases from J, with 8 bases between.

This clone has just one count. The chain couples TRBV19 to TRBJ1-2, with D tentatively TRBD1 (6 bases). The CDR3 loop spans 13 amino acids. Germline V gives CDR1 LNHDA, CDR2 SQIVND (reference sequence). The V end was cut by 5 bases, the J end by 4 bases, with 11 bases between. The CDR3, as DNA: TGTGCCAGTAGTCCGACAGGAGCCTATGGCTACACCTTC. Amino acids: CASSPTGAYGYTF.

The rearrangement uses TRBV7-9 and TRBJ1-6; 7 bases line up with TRBD1. This CDR3 is built from 15 residues. CDR1 SEHNR and CDR2 FQNEAQ come from the germline V gene (reference sequence). Losses at the gene ends were 5 bases for V and 7 bases for J; bases not matched to a gene: 8. As DNA, the CDR3 is TGTGCCAGCAGCCCCCGACAGGGAGGAAATTCACCCCTCCACTTT. It codes for CASSPRQGGNSPLHF.

The rearrangement links TRBV6-4 to TRBJ2-7, with 9 positions matching TRBD2. CDR1 and CDR2 (germline): MRHNA, SNTAGT. The CDR3 covers 16 residues. V lost 0 bases, J lost 5 bases, and 8 bases stayed unmatched. CDR3 amino acids: CASSDSPGSGRHEQYF. CDR3 nucleotide sequence: TGTGCCAGCAGTGACTCTCCCGGGAGCGGGAGGCACGAGCAGTACTTC.

CDR3 protein: CASSSRDRGLSYEQYF. In nucleotides, the CDR3 is TGTGCCAGCAGTTCCAGGGACAGGGGCCTCTCCTACGAGCAGTACTTC. The genes are TRBV28 and TRBJ2-7, with TRBD1 matching 10 bases. The CDR3 covers 16 residues. Germline V gene data show CDR1 as MDHEN and CDR2 as SYDVKM. Germline trimming cut 4 bases from V and 0 bases from J; bases unmatched to any gene: 6.

This clone has at least ten counts. This chain joins TRBV18 and TRBJ2-7, with 9 nucleotides matching TRBD2. Germline V gene lookup returns CDR1 KGHSH and CDR2 LQKENI. The V and J ends lost 2 bases and 7 bases, in that order; junction bases with no gene match: 9. CDR3 length equals 15 residues. CDR3 in amino acids: CASSPKGASGNEQYF. The CDR3 DNA follows: TGTGCCAGCTCACCAAAGGGGGCTAGCGGGAATGAGCAGTACTTC.

J is TRBJ1-1 and V is TRBV6-5; 7 bases align to TRBD1. This CDR3 is built from 14 residues. After removal of 6 bases from V and 9 bases from J, the junction contained 13 bases not matched to a gene. Germline CDR1 reads MNHEY; CDR2 reads SVGAGI. The CDR3 DNA follows: TGTGCCAGCAGCAATACAGGGGATGGACCAAAAGCTTTCTTT. Translation gives CASSNTGDGPKAFF.

J is TRBJ2-5 and V is TRBV27; 14 bases are a match to TRBD2. The CDR3 totals 14 residues. CDR1 and CDR2 from the germline V gene are MNHEY and SMNVEV (reference sequence). Trimming removed 6 bases from V and 5 bases from J; junction bases left unmatched: 2. DNA for the CDR3: TGTGCCAGCAGGACTAGCGGGAGGGTGGAGACCCAGTACTTC. This encodes CASRTSGRVETQYF.

This chain links TRBV28 with TRBJ2-7; weak D call: TRBD1 (5 bases). The CDR3 extends over 13 amino acids. V lost 3 bases to trimming and J lost 2 bases, with 8 bases between them. From germline, CDR1 is MDHEN and CDR2 SYDVKM. CDR3 in amino acids: CASSFQGTYEQYF. CDR3 DNA sequence: TGTGCCAGCAGTTTCCAGGGTACCTACGAGCAGTACTTC.

V usage is TRBV24-1 and J usage is TRBJ2-1, with 10 bases fitting TRBD2. Germline V gene data show CDR1 as KGHDR and CDR2 as SFDVKD. The V segment lost 3 bases and the J segment 9 bases; nucleotides outside the gene matches: 10. The CDR3 covers 16 residues. This chain's CDR3 is CATSDVPSGRVGEQFF. The CDR3, as DNA: TGTGCCACCAGTGATGTTCCTAGCGGGAGAGTCGGTGAGCAGTTCTTC.

The rearrangement uses TRBV11-2 and TRBJ2-7, with a tentative D call TRBD1 (6 bases). V was clipped by 5 bases and J by 3 bases, with 17 bases between them. The CDR3 has 15 residues. Germline CDR1 is SGHAT and CDR2 is FQNNGV. In DNA form, the CDR3 reads TGTGCCAGCAGCCCCCCTATGGGACAAATCTACGAGCAGTACTTC. It is translated as CASSPPMGQIYEQYF.

V is TRBV28 and J is TRBJ1-3; D may be TRBD1 (5 bases). CDR1 and CDR2 (germline): MDHEN, SYDVKM. The CDR3 is 15 amino acids. Trimming removed 5 bases at V and 6 bases at J, with 17 bases between. The CDR3 DNA follows: TGTGCCAGCAGTCAACCCCAGGGCCCTTCAAACACCATATATTTT. Amino acid sequence: CASSQPQGPSNTIYF.

This clone turned up a few times. The rearrangement uses TRBV5-6 and TRBJ2-5, with 11 bases that match TRBD2. Germline V gene lookup returns CDR1 SGHDT and CDR2 YYEEEE. The CDR3 length is 15 residues. The V segment lost 7 bases and the J segment 1 base; nucleotides outside the gene matches: 6. The CDR3 protein is CASCRLAGPQETQYF. Here the CDR3 DNA reads TGTGCCAGCTGCCGACTAGCGGGGCCCCAAGAGACCCAGTACTTC.

The V and J genes are TRBV4-1 and TRBJ1-4; tentative D call: TRBD1 (5 bases). V lost 4 bases, J lost 4 bases, and 13 bases lay in between. Germline V gene data show CDR1 as MGHRA and CDR2 as YSYEKL. This CDR3 has 15 residues. The CDR3 spells CASSPRIGGNEKLFF. CDR3 DNA sequence: TGCGCCAGCAGCCCCCGGATCGGGGGTAATGAAAAACTGTTTTTT.

V and J are TRBV3-1 (or the pseudogene TRBV3-2) and TRBJ1-1; no firm D call. The CDR3 is 12 residues long. In germline, CDR1 is LGHDT, CDR2 YNNKEL (reference sequence). Between the trimmed V and J ends, which lost 2 bases and 1 base, there was a span of 2 bases. The CDR3 here is CASSQQNTEAFF. The CDR3 DNA reads as TGTGCCAGCAGCCAACAGAACACTGAAGCTTTCTTT.

V usage is TRBV6-7 and J usage is TRBJ2-7, with TRBD2 matching 7 bases. TRBV6-7 is flagged as an ORF with uncertain function. Trimming removed 3 bases from V and 4 bases from J; junction bases left unmatched: 15. The CDR3 runs to 17 residues. The CDR3 is CASSYNSAGVSKYEQYF. The CDR3, as DNA: TGTGCCAGCAGTTATAATTCGGCGGGAGTGTCAAAATACGAGCAGTACTTC.

This clone is a singleton in its sample. The rearrangement uses TRBV19 and TRBJ2-1; TRBD2 matches 8 bases. There are 15 residues in the CDR3. The germline gives CDR1 LNHDA, CDR2 SQIVND (reference sequence). Trimming cost V 6 bases and J 1 base; bases outside gene matches: 5. In nucleotides, the CDR3 is TGTGCCAGTAGGGTCACTAGCGGTTCCTACAATGAGCAGTTCTTC. This codes for CASRVTSGSYNEQFF. Full variable domain (outside the CDR3, taken from reference TRBV19 and TRBJ2-1): DGGITQSPKYLFRKEGQNVTLSCEQNLNHDAMYWYRQDPGQGLRLIYYSQIVNDFQKGDIAEGYSVSREKKESFPLTVTSAQKNPTAFYLCASRVTSGSYNEQFFGPGTRLTVL.

A single count supports this clone. CDR3 nucleotide sequence: TGTGCCAGCAGCGGGATGACTAGCGGTTACACAGATACGCAGTATTTT. This encodes CASSGMTSGYTDTQYF. The chain links TRBV2 to TRBJ2-3; 9 nucleotides line up with TRBD2. V was pared by 6 bases and J by 2 bases, with 9 bases of the junction left unmatched. The CDR3 covers 16 residues. The germline V gene has CDR1 SNHLY and CDR2 FYNNEI.

The V gene is TRBV2, the J gene TRBJ1-5; 8 bases map to TRBD1. The germline gives CDR1 SNHLY, CDR2 FYNNEI. The CDR3 extends over 14 amino acids. V gave up 5 bases and J gave up 6 bases; unmatched junction bases: 6. Here the CDR3 DNA reads TGTGCCAGCAGTAAACAGGGGGAGGCTCAGCCCCAGCATTTT. Translated, it gives CASSKQGEAQPQHF.

This chain joins TRBV28 and TRBJ1-5, with TRBD1 identical over 9 bases. CDR1 is MDHEN and CDR2 is SYDVKM in the germline V gene. The length of the CDR3 is 14 residues. The junction had 5 bases not matched to a gene; V was cut back by 5 bases and J by 6 bases. CDR3 in DNA: TGTGCCAGCAGTAGGGGACAGGGTGGTCAGCCCCAGCATTTT. Protein sequence: CASSRGQGGQPQHF. The whole variable domain, remainder taken from reference TRBV28 and TRBJ1-5, is DVKVTQSSRYLVKRTGEKVFLECVQDMDHENMFWYRQDPGLGLRLIYFSYDVKMKEKGDIPEGYSVSREKKERFSLILESASTNQTSMYLCASSRGQGGQPQHFGDGTRLSIL.

V usage is TRBV7-2 and J usage is TRBJ1-1, with 10 bases aligning to TRBD1. Germline values: CDR1 SGHTA, CDR2 FQGNSA. J gave up 1 base and V 4 bases, and 6 bases lay outside the gene matches. CDR3 length equals 16 residues. The CDR3 region has the DNA TGTGCCAGCAGCTCCGGACAGGGGGGAGAGAACACTGAAGCTTTCTTT. Protein sequence: CASSSGQGGENTEAFF.

The sample holds one count of this clone. The rearrangement uses TRBV30 and TRBJ1-6; a possible D gene is TRBD1 (6 bases). The CDR3 spans 13 residues. Germline values: CDR1 GTSNPN, CDR2 SVGIG (reference sequence). The ends were cut back, 4 bases at V and 9 bases at J, with 13 bases in the middle. CDR3 in amino acids: CAWTTGFGSPLHF. In DNA form, the CDR3 reads TGTGCCTGGACCACAGGGTTTGGTTCACCCCTCCACTTT.

V gene TRBV24-1 combines with J gene TRBJ2-1, with 7 bases identical to TRBD1. CDR1 and CDR2 (germline): KGHDR, SFDVKD. The ends lost 4 bases at V and 5 bases at J; junction bases unmatched: 7. The CDR3 totals 15 residues. CDR3: CATSDRDSPHNEQFF. In DNA, the CDR3 is TGTGCCACCAGTGACAGGGACAGTCCCCACAATGAGCAGTTCTTC.